There are many counts of the clone carrying this T cell receptor beta chain. The J segment lost 0 bases and the V segment lost 5 bases, leaving 5 bases of the junction unmatched. Germline CDR1 and CDR2: SQVTM and ANQGSEA. The CDR3 covers 14 residues. Time point denoted: blood at routine non-recurrence follow-up after resection. TCRdb fed the 5' RACE reads into MiXCR, producing one record per CDR3 protein. The sample lists roughly 38,000 distinct CDR3 sequences; roughly a tenth were seen once. This record belongs to a study of spatial heterogeneity in lung cancer. V is TRBV29-1 and J is TRBJ2-5; 8 nucleotides match TRBD2. This clonotype originated in a female donor with early-stage non-small cell lung cancer. Sequencing was performed on PBMCs, taken at follow-up. The CDR3 region is CSVRSGGYQETQYF. In DNA, the CDR3 is TGCAGCGTTCGAAGCGGGGGTTACCAAGAGACCCAGTACTTC.